The present T cell receptor (beta chain) was sequenced within a study of blood T cell repertoires in COVID-19. V was pared by 0 bases and J by 6 bases, with 5 bases of the junction left unmatched. This CDR3 has 15 amino acids. Germline CDR1 is SGDLS and CDR2 is YYNGEE. TCRdb keeps only in-frame clones here, not all; method: immunoSEQ multiplex PCR. The sample carries 140,000 or so clones, 70% to 90% recorded once. Source material: peripheral blood. The V call is TRBV9, the J call TRBJ1-5, with TRBD1 identical over 8 bases. This sequence was found in a woman aged 45-59 years with acute or convalescent COVID-19. The CDR3 protein is CASSVAGGRGQPQHF. CDR3 in DNA: TGTGCCAGCAGCGTAGCAGGGGGCAGAGGTCAGCCCCAGCATTTT.